This T cell receptor (beta chain) was obtained from a study of shared clonotypes between healthy human individuals. Overall study findings and caveats: Generally, naive subsets (rather than memory subsets) showed larger estimated richness. Clonotype sharing levels among donors were expected to vary with sequencing depth.

Concerning this clone itself: Antigen unknown.

Assay used: immunoSEQ multiplex PCR; TCRdb lists only in-frame clones, some missing. Altogether some 1,600,000 clones are present, 98% being singletons, with the ten largest covering about 0.42%. Investigators divided CD4+ cells into CD45RA+ naive and CD45RA-negative memory subsets. The CDR3 runs 15 residues. CDR1 is PRHDT and CDR2 is FYEKMQ in the germline V gene (reference sequence). Trimming took 5 bases from V and 1 from J, leaving 11 bases between them. The V call is TRBV13, the J call TRBJ1-4; no firm D call. Sequenced: naive CD4+ T cells sorted from blood. Subset meaning: CD45RA+ positively selected. This receptor was identified in a man under 40 in good health. The CDR3 protein is CASSARRKTNEKLFF. The CDR3 DNA reads TGTGCCAGCAGCGCTCGACGGAAAACTAATGAAAAACTGTTTTTT.